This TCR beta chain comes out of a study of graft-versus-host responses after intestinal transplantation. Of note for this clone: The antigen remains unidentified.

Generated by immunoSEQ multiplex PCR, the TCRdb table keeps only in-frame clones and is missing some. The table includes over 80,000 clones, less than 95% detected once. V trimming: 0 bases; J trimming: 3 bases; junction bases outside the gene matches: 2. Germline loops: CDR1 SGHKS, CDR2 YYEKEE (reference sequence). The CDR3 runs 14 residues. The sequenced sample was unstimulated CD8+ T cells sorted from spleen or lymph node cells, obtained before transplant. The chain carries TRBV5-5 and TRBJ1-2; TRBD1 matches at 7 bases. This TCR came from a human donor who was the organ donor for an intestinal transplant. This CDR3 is CASSLEGQDYGYTF. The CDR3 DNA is TGTGCCAGCAGCTTGGAAGGACAGGACTATGGCTACACCTTC.